This entry is about one T cell receptor beta chain. As for time point: persistent/refractory GD, antithyroid drugs over 5 years with positive TRAb. Making the TCR library involved RNA that had been extracted from PBMCs. The authors drew patients from an endocrinology department in Xi'an, China. The germline gives CDR1 LNHNV, CDR2 YYDKDF (reference sequence). V was pared by 1 base and J by 1 base, with 13 bases between. The CDR3 is 17 residues long. Researchers made TCR beta libraries by using iRepertoire HTBI primers and running Arm-PCR on CDR3 regions. Via MiXCR, TCRdb re-called the multiplex PCR reads, giving one row per CDR3 protein. The table lists approximately 400,000 distinct CDR3 sequences, less than 25% of them singletons. The data were obtained in a study of regulatory T cells in long-lasting Graves disease.

The sample in question was peripheral blood mononuclear cells (PBMCs), obtained when the disease was refractory, from a patient treated with antithyroid drugs. The chain carries TRBV15 and TRBJ2-2; D possibly corresponds to TRBD1 (6 bases). The clonotype comes from a female donor with Graves disease. CDR3 sequence: CATSRGLAGVNTGELFF. Written as DNA, the CDR3 is TGTGCCACCAGCAGAGGGTTGGCAGGGGTGAACACCGGGGAGCTGTTTTTT.